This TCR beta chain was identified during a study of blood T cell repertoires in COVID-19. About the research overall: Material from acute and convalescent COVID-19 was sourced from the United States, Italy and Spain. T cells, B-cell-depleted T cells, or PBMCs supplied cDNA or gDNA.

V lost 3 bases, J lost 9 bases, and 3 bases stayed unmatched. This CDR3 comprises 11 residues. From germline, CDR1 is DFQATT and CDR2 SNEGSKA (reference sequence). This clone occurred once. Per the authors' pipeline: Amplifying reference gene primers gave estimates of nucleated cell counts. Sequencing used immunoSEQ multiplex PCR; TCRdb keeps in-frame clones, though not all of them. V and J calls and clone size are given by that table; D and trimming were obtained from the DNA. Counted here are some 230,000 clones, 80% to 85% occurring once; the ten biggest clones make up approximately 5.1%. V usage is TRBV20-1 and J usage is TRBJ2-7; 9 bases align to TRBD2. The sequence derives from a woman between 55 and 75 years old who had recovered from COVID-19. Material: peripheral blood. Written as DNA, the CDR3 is TGCAGTGCTAGCCTAGCGGGGACGCAGTACTTC. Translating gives CSASLAGTQYF.